Each of the 11 T cell receptor beta chains below was sequenced from the same sample in a study of blood T cell repertoires in COVID-19 (dated by TCRdb to the early 2020s). The library was prepared using the immunoSEQ multiplex PCR assay. The clones in this table, taken by TCRdb from immuneACCESS, are in-frame only. Not every clone is retained; where verified, under half of the shortfall comes from an unresolved V gene, and the cause of the rest is unknown. The sample data list some 250,000 clones, and more than 80% of these were observed just once. The ten largest clonotypes hold 6% to 8% of the sample. Specimen: peripheral blood. The origin of the receptors is a woman of 80 years or more with COVID-19, enrolled during active disease.

This sequence joins TRBV9 and TRBJ1-2, with D maybe TRBD1 (5 bases). Trimming took 5 bases from V and 0 from J, leaving 11 bases between them. The CDR3 is made up of 14 amino acids. Germline CDR1 is SGDLS and CDR2 is YYNGEE. Here the CDR3 DNA reads TGTGCCAGCAGTGCAGGGCCTACTAACTATGGCTACACCTTC. It encodes CASSAGPTNYGYTF. The full variable domain, with the rest looked up from reference TRBV9 and TRBJ1-2, is DSGVTQTPKHLITATGQRVTLRCSPRSGDLSVYWYQQSLDQGLQFLIQYYNGEERAKGNILERFSAQQFPDLHSELNLSSLELGDSALYFCASSAGPTNYGYTFGSGTRLTVV.

The chain is built from TRBV10-3 and TRBJ2-7; 9 bases map to TRBD2. The CDR3 is made up of 12 amino acids. Germline assignment: CDR1 ENHRY and CDR2 SYGVKD. The ends lost 10 bases at V and 6 bases at J; junction bases unmatched: 7. In DNA form, the CDR3 reads TGTGCCACCGTTAGCGGGGGAGGCGAGCAGTACTTC. Translation gives CATVSGGGEQYF.

The genes are TRBV6-2 or TRBV6-3 and TRBJ1-2; D may be TRBD1 (6 bases). CDR3 size: 16 residues. Trimming removed 5 bases from V and 4 bases from J, with 20 bases in between. Germline loops: CDR1 MNHEY, CDR2 SVGEGT. CDR3 nucleotides: TGTGCCAGCAGTCGGAACCCCCGACAGGATTCCTATGGCTACACCTTC. Translating gives CASSRNPRQDSYGYTF.

This clone showed up just once. J is TRBJ2-5 and V is TRBV5-6, with D possibly being TRBD2 (5 bases). This CDR3 contains 13 residues. Germline V gives CDR1 SGHDT, CDR2 YYEEEE. V lost 0 bases and J 12 bases, leaving 15 bases between the germline ends. The CDR3 loop reads CASSLGPEREKYF. In DNA, the CDR3 is TGTGCCAGCAGCTTGGGCCCGGAGAGGGAAAAGTACTTC.

The chain employs TRBV19 and TRBJ1-5; TRBD1 is a possible D gene (6 bases). Germline CDR1 reads LNHDA; CDR2 reads SQIVND (reference sequence). This CDR3 is 14 amino acids long. V dropped 10 bases and J dropped 4 bases, with 17 bases sitting between them. CDR3 protein: CATGQPRVNQPQHF. The CDR3 DNA reads as TGTGCCACTGGACAGCCCAGAGTAAATCAGCCCCAGCATTTT.

The CDR3 nucleotides read TGTGCCAGAAGCTTGGGACAGGGGTTGAACACTGAAGCTTTCTTT. Translation gives CARSLGQGLNTEAFF. V is TRBV5-3 and J is TRBJ1-1, with 8 bases lining up with TRBD1. TRBV5-3 is reported as an ORF; its role is uncertain. The CDR3 has 15 amino acids. V was clipped by 0 bases and J by 0 bases; unmatched bases: 1.

The chain recombines TRBV21-1 with TRBJ1-5; TRBD1 is the table's D call and was not checked against the DNA. TRBV21-1 is a pseudogene locus. The CDR3 length is 16 residues. CDR3 protein: CASSPQSKDRYQPQHF. The CDR3 coding sequence is TGTGCCAGCAGCCCACAGAGTAAGGACAGATATCAGCCCCAGCATTTT.

This clone showed up just a few times. V and J are TRBV24-1 and TRBJ2-1; D unclear. The CDR3 has 14 amino acids. The V end lost 5 bases, the J end lost 8 bases, and 15 bases lay between the germline ends. Germline loops: CDR1 KGHDR, CDR2 SFDVKD. CDR3 DNA sequence: TGTGCCACCAGTGCGGCCCAGGCCCTGGATGAGCAGTTCTTC. This gives the protein CATSAAQALDEQFF.

V and J are TRBV20-1 and TRBJ1-2; 7 nucleotides match TRBD1. CDR1 and CDR2 (germline): DFQATT, SNEGSKA (reference sequence). The CDR3 spans 11 residues. V lost 8 bases and J lost 5; bases outside the gene matches: 5. The chain's CDR3 is CSTGTDYGYTF. CDR3 sequence (DNA): TGCAGTACCGGGACAGATTATGGCTACACCTTC.

This clone was seen once. The rearrangement links TRBV4-3 to TRBJ2-5; D is perhaps TRBD2 (5 bases). Trimming removed 0 bases from V and 5 bases from J, with 10 bases in between. The CDR3 is made up of 14 amino acids. Germline assignment: CDR1 LGHNA and CDR2 YSLEER. The CDR3 DNA reads as TGCGCCAGCAGCCAAGAGGGAGATCGGGAGACCCAGTACTTC. It is translated as CASSQEGDRETQYF.

This chain connects TRBV7-9 to TRBJ1-2; D call uncertain. V shed 7 bases and J shed 4 bases, with 13 bases lying between them. Germline loops: CDR1 SEHNR, CDR2 FQNEAQ (reference sequence). This CDR3 spans 13 amino acids. The CDR3 here is CASTDPGFYGYTF. The DNA of the CDR3 is TGTGCCAGCACCGACCCGGGGTTCTATGGCTACACCTTC. The complete variable domain, with remaining parts taken from reference TRBV7-9 and TRBJ1-2, reads DTGVSQNPRHKITKRGQNVTFRCDPISEHNRLYWYRQTLGQGPEFLTYFQNEAQLEKSRLLSDRFSAERPKGSFSTLEIQRTEQGDSAMYLCASTDPGFYGYTFGSGTRLTVV.